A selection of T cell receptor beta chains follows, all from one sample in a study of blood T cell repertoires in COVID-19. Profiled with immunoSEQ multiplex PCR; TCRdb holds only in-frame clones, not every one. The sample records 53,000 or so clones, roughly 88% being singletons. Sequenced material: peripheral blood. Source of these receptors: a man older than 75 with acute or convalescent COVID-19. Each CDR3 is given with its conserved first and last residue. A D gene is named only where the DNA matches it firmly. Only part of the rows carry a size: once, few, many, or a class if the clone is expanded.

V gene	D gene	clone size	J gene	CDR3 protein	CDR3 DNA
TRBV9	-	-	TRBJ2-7	CGGAYEQYF	TGTGGGGGGGCCTACGAGCAGTACTTC
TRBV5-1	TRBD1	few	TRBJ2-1	CASSLPSGGFSYNEQFF	TGCGCCAGCAGCTTGCCCTCAGGGGGCTTCTCCTACAATGAGCAGTTCTTC
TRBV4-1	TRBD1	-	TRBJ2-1	CASSQGQGLSYNEQFF	TGCGCCAGCAGCCAGGGACAGGGTCTATCCTACAATGAGCAGTTCTTC
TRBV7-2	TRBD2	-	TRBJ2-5	CASSSSGGGETQYF	TGTGCCAGCAGCTCCTCGGGGGGGGGCGAGACCCAGTACTTC
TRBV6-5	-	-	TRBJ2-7	CASSYGPGETYEQYF	TGTGCCAGCAGTTACGGGCCAGGGGAAACCTACGAGCAGTACTTC
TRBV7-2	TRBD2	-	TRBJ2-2	CASSFGGVNTGELFF	TGTGCCAGCAGCTTCGGGGGGGTGAACACCGGGGAGCTGTTTTTT
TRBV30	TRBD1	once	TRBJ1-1	CAWSKGQGAEAFF	TGTGCCTGGAGCAAAGGACAGGGTGCTGAAGCTTTCTTT
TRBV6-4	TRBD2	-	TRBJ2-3	CASSPLGRGGTDTQYF	TGTGCCAGCAGTCCCTTGGGGCGGGGGGGCACAGATACGCAGTATTTT
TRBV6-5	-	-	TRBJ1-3	CASWQISGNTIYF	TGTGCCAGTTGGCAGATCTCTGGAAACACCATATATTTT
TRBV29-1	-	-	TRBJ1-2	CSVYSQRRYGYTF	TGCAGCGTTTACAGCCAACGAAGATATGGCTACACCTTC
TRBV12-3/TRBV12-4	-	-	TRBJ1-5	CASSTYSDQPQHF	TGTGCCAGCAGTACCTACAGTGATCAGCCCCAGCATTTT
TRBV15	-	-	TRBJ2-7	CATSLRLAGEQYF	TGTGCCACCAGCCTCCGGCTAGCAGGAGAGCAGTACTTC
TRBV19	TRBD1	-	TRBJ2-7	CASSPRQGEQYF	TGTGCCAGTAGTCCACGACAGGGCGAGCAGTACTTC
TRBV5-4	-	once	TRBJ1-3	CASSQGYSGNTIYF	TGTGCCAGCAGCCAGGGCTACTCTGGAAACACCATATATTTT
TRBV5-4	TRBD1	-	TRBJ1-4	CASSFWTGLSTNEKLFF	TGTGCCAGCAGCTTTTGGACAGGCTTATCAACTAATGAAAAACTGTTTTTT
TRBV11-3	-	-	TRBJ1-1	CASSLSGKNTEAFF	TGTGCCAGCAGCTTATCGGGAAAGAACACTGAAGCTTTCTTT
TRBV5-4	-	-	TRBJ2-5	CASSRTGQETQYF	TGTGCCAGCAGCCGTACAGGGCAAGAGACCCAGTACTTC
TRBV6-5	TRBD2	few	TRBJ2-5	CASSYFGLAEETQYF	TGTGCCAGCAGTTACTTCGGGCTAGCGGAAGAGACCCAGTACTTC
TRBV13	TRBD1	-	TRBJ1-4	CASSLGKGANEKLFF	TGTGCCAGCAGCTTAGGAAAGGGGGCGAATGAAAAACTGTTTTTT
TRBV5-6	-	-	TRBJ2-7	CASSFGPAGYEQYF	TGTGCCAGCAGCTTTGGTCCGGCAGGCTACGAGCAGTACTTC
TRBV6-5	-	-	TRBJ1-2	CASSYAKPGEGYGYTF	TGTGCCAGCAGTTACGCAAAACCGGGGGAGGGCTATGGCTACACCTTC
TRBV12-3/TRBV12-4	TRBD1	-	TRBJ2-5	CASRQGAQETQYF	TGTGCCAGCAGGCAGGGGGCTCAAGAGACCCAGTACTTC
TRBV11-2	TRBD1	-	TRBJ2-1	CASSPLQGVSYNEQFF	TGTGCCAGCAGCCCGCTACAGGGGGTCTCCTACAATGAGCAGTTCTTC
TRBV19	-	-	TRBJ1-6	CASRTTGGSYNSPLHF	TGTGCCAGTAGGACGACGGGGGGGTCCTATAATTCACCCCTCCACTTT
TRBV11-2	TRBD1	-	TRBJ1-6	CASSLRDRNNSPLHF	TGTGCCAGCAGCTTAAGGGACAGGAATAATTCACCCCTCCACTTT
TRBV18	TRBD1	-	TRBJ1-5	CASSGTDSNQPQHF	TGTGCCAGCTCAGGGACAGATAGCAATCAGCCCCAGCATTTT
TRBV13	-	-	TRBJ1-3	CASSLTGVSGNTIYF	TGTGCCAGCAGCTTAACGGGGGTATCTGGAAACACCATATATTTT
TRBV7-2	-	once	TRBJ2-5	CASSLSPPGRQETQYF	TGTGCCAGCAGCTTATCCCCCCCAGGGAGGCAAGAGACCCAGTACTTC
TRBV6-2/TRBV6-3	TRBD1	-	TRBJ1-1	CASSRTGSGNTEAFF	TGTGCCAGCAGTAGGACAGGGTCCGGGAACACTGAAGCTTTCTTT
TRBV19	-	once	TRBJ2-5	CASSNSGQETQYF	TGTGCCAGTAGTAATTCGGGCCAAGAGACCCAGTACTTC
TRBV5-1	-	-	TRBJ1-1	CASSPRDKNTEAFF	TGCGCCAGCAGCCCCCGGGACAAAAACACTGAAGCTTTCTTT
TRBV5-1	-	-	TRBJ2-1	CASVQGGGNSYNEQFF	TGCGCCAGCGTACAAGGGGGGGGGAATTCCTACAATGAGCAGTTCTTC
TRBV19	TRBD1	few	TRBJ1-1	CASKTDRGGTPEAFF	TGTGCCAGTAAGACCGACAGGGGCGGGACTCCTGAAGCTTTCTTT
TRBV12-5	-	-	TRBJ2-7	CASGLGRVDEQYF	TGTGCTAGTGGTTTGGGCAGGGTGGACGAGCAGTACTTC
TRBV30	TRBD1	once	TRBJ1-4	CAWNSPGQNNEKLFF	TGTGCCTGGAATTCCCCGGGACAGAATAATGAAAAACTGTTTTTT
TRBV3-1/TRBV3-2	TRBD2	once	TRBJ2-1	CASSLTSGGNEQFF	TGTGCCAGCAGCCTGACTAGCGGGGGTAATGAGCAGTTCTTC
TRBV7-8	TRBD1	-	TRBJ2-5	CASSASGTDQETQYF	TGTGCCAGCAGCGCCTCGGGGACAGACCAAGAGACCCAGTACTTC
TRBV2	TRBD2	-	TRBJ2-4	CASSVSGGKNIQYF	TGTGCCAGCAGTGTTAGCGGGGGGAAAAACATTCAGTACTTC
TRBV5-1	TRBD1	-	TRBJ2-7	CASRRTGASYEQYF	TGCGCCAGCAGGAGGACAGGGGCCTCCTACGAGCAGTACTTC
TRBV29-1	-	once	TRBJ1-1	CSVTEGIAEAFF	TGCAGCGTTACGGAGGGGATCGCTGAAGCTTTCTTT
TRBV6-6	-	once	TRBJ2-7	CASSYSGQGEQYF	TGTGCCAGCAGTTACTCCGGGCAGGGCGAGCAGTACTTC
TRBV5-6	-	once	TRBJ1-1	CASSSTPRQRNTEAFF	TGTGCCAGCAGCTCCACCCCGCGGCAGAGAAATACTGAAGCTTTCTTT
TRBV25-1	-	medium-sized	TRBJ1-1	CASSSPVGTEAFF	TGTGCCAGCAGTTCTCCGGTTGGCACTGAAGCTTTCTTT
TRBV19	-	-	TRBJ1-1	CASSMIGRRAFF	TGTGCCAGTAGTATGATAGGCCGGAGAGCTTTCTTT